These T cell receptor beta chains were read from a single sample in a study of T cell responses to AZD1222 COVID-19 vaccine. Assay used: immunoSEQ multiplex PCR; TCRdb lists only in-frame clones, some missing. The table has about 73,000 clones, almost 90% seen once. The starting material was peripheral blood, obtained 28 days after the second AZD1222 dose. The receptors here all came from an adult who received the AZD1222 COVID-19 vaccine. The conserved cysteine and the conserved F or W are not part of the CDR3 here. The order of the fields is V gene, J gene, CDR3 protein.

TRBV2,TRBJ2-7,ASGEQGYEQY
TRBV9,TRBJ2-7,ASSSNKGRYEQY
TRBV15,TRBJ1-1,ATSPGGWFNTEAF
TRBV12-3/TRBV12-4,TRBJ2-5,ASSLNQETQY
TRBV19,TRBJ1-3,ASMSRLPGNTIY
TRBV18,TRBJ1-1,ASSPGDRAGTEAF
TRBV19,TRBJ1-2,ASSPEPGVRWDGYT
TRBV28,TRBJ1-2,ASSEGRGRGYT
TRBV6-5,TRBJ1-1,ASSYSMTGMATEAF
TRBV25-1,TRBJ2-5,ASSEGGTGVGETQY
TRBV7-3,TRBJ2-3,ASSQSGTDTQY
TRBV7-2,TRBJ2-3,ASSPGGPSTDTQY
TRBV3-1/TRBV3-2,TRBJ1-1,ASSQVRDTEAF
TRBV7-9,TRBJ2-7,ASSPALGRGTEQY